This T cell receptor (beta chain) was identified in a study of T cell responses to AZD1222 COVID-19 vaccine. Overall study findings and caveats: After two AZD1222 doses, spike-specific TCR breadth and depth rose versus day 0.

The repertoire was sequenced with immunoSEQ multiplex PCR; TCRdb's copy has only in-frame clones and lacks some. The table shows about 130,000 clones, with about 94% occurring only once. The germline CDR1 and CDR2 sequences are SGHRS and YFSETQ. V was trimmed by 0 bases and J by 10 bases, leaving 13 bases between them. This CDR3 is built from 13 residues. Worth noting for this clone: Its antigen is currently unknown.

This specimen consisted of peripheral blood, obtained on day 0 of AZD1222 vaccination. This sequence originates from an adult in good health. The chain carries TRBV5-1 and TRBJ1-1, with D perhaps TRBD1 (5 bases). CDR3 DNA: TGCGCCAGCAGCTTGGGGACGGGGCGCGTAGCTTTCTTT. Encoded protein: CASSLGTGRVAFF.